These 24 T cell receptor beta chains were all obtained from the same sample, sequenced in a study of cytomegalovirus exposure and HLA in healthy donors. The primer mix had 60 Vbeta and 13 Jbeta primers. Produced via immunoSEQ multiplex PCR; TCRdb's table is partial and in-frame only. The table lists approximately 180,000 clones, 77% of them singletons. The sample consisted of PBMCs. These receptors were taken from a woman aged 30 to 39 in good health and CMV-seropositive.

The chain carries TRBV11-3 and TRBJ2-5, with a possible D match to TRBD2 (7 bases). CDR3 length: 16 residues. Between the trimmed V and J ends, which lost 2 bases and 4 bases, there was a span of 17 bases. Germline-derived CDR1 and CDR2 are SGHNT and YENEEA. Here the CDR3 reads CASSLWGGQGRETQYF. CDR3 DNA: TGTGCCAGCAGCTTATGGGGGGGGCAGGGGAGAGAGACCCAGTACTTC.

The chain couples TRBV28 to TRBJ1-3, with a possible D match to TRBD1 (5 bases). Trimming stripped 6 bases from V and 4 bases from J, with 16 bases between. The CDR3 totals 15 residues. Germline values: CDR1 MDHEN, CDR2 SYDVKM. The CDR3 loop reads CASSLNPGIGNTIYF. In DNA form, the CDR3 reads TGTGCCAGCAGCCTAAATCCAGGGATAGGAAACACCATATATTTT.

This rearrangement joins TRBV12-5 to TRBJ1-1; possible D gene TRBD1, 5 bases. V was trimmed by 5 bases and J by 4 bases, leaving 14 bases between them. Germline-derived CDR1 and CDR2 are LGHNT and FRNRAP. The CDR3 sequence is 14 residues long. CDR3 region: CASGRDSRGTEAFF. As DNA, the CDR3 is TGTGCTAGTGGTCGGGACTCAAGGGGCACTGAAGCTTTCTTT.

The chain links TRBV28 to TRBJ2-7; 9 positions match TRBD1. The CDR3 runs to 14 residues. With V trimmed by 2 bases and J by 3 bases, 2 bases remained unmatched. Germline lookup yields CDR1 MDHEN and CDR2 SYDVKM. As DNA, the CDR3 is TGTGCCAGCAGTTTACCGGGACAGGGCTACGAGCAGTACTTC. Protein: CASSLPGQGYEQYF.

The V call is TRBV19, the J call TRBJ1-2; D unresolved. This CDR3 spans 13 amino acids. Germline CDR1 LNHDA, CDR2 SQIVND (reference sequence). Deletions cut 7 bases from V and 2 bases from J, with 11 bases between. For the CDR3, the DNA is TGTGCCAGTAACCCCGACGGGAACTATGGCTACACCTTC. Amino acid sequence: CASNPDGNYGYTF.

This chain joins TRBV13 and TRBJ2-7; TRBD1 aligns across 7 bases. After removal of 8 bases from V and 1 base from J, the junction contained 5 bases not matched to a gene. Per the germline V gene, CDR1 is PRHDT and CDR2 is FYEKMQ (reference sequence). The CDR3 is made up of 13 amino acids. This chain's CDR3 is CASGGQPSYEQYF. In nucleotides, the CDR3 is TGTGCCAGCGGGGGACAGCCTTCCTACGAGCAGTACTTC.

The CDR3 spells CASSPPGRGTYEQYF. The CDR3 region has the DNA TGTGCCAGCTCACCACCGGGCAGGGGAACCTACGAGCAGTACTTC. The gene calls are TRBV18 and TRBJ2-7; D possibly corresponds to TRBD1 (6 bases). V was clipped by 0 bases and J by 2 bases, with 11 bases between them. Germline V gene lookup returns CDR1 KGHSH and CDR2 LQKENI. The CDR3 loop spans 15 amino acids.

This rearrangement joins TRBV13 to TRBJ2-1, with D unresolved. CDR1 and CDR2 from the germline V gene are PRHDT and FYEKMQ (reference sequence). The CDR3 has 14 residues. Trimming left V 3 bases short and J 4 bases short, with 10 bases between. The CDR3 coding sequence is TGTGCCAGCAGCTTGAGGAGTAGATACAATGAGCAGTTCTTC. This translates into CASSLRSRYNEQFF.

This clone was observed a few times. This same CDR3 is encoded by further DNA sequences in the sample. The V gene is TRBV11-2, the J gene TRBJ2-1, with 13 bases identical to TRBD2. V lost 4 bases, J lost 6 bases, and 3 bases stayed unmatched. The CDR3 totals 15 residues. CDR1 is SGHAT, CDR2 FQNNGV, per germline. The CDR3 sequence: CASSSLAGGGNEQFF. Here the CDR3 DNA reads TGTGCCAGCAGCTCACTAGCGGGGGGGGGCAATGAGCAGTTCTTC.

In the case of this clone: The junction departs from the called germline gene at one end, perhaps through a read error. The chain has TRBV10-3 and TRBJ2-7, with a possible D match to TRBD1 (5 bases). CDR3 length: 14 amino acids. Germline V CDR1 and CDR2: ENHRY, SYGVKD. CDR3 in DNA: TGTGCCATCAAGCTGTCAGACAGCTCCTACAAGCAGTACTTC. Its protein is CAIKLSDSSYKQYF.

The gene calls are TRBV7-9 and TRBJ2-3; 7 nucleotides align to TRBD1. The CDR3 runs 16 residues. V lost 3 bases to trimming and J lost 1 base; unmatched junction nucleotides: 7. Looked up from germline, CDR1 is SEHNR and CDR2 is FQNEAQ (reference sequence). The CDR3 protein is CASSFGQVDGTDTQYF. DNA of the CDR3: TGTGCCAGCAGCTTCGGACAGGTCGACGGCACAGATACGCAGTATTTT. Based on the CDR3 plus reference TRBV7-9 and TRBJ2-3, the full variable domain is DTGVSQNPRHKITKRGQNVTFRCDPISEHNRLYWYRQTLGQGPEFLTYFQNEAQLEKSRLLSDRFSAERPKGSFSTLEIQRTEQGDSAMYLCASSFGQVDGTDTQYFGPGTRLTVL.

The chain uses TRBV10-3 and TRBJ2-3; weak D call: TRBD2 (7 bases). The CDR3 extends over 15 amino acids. Germline V lookup: CDR1 ENHRY, CDR2 SYGVKD. Trimming left V 3 bases short and J 1 base short, with 11 bases between. The chain's CDR3 is CAISDPGGRTDTQYF. The CDR3 bases are TGTGCCATCAGTGACCCGGGGGGCCGCACAGATACGCAGTATTTT.

The chain couples TRBV7-2 to TRBJ2-7; weak D call: TRBD2 (5 bases). This CDR3 is 13 amino acids long. V shed 2 bases and J shed 5 bases, with 10 bases lying between them. Germline V gene sequence: CDR1 SGHTA, CDR2 FQGNSA. CDR3 DNA: TGTGCCAGCAGCTTATGGACTGGGAACGAGCAGTACTTC. It encodes CASSLWTGNEQYF.

This clone was found a few times. The V call is TRBV6-1, the J call TRBJ2-3; 12 positions agree with TRBD2. V trimming: 7 bases; J trimming: 6 bases; junction bases outside the gene matches: 5. This CDR3 comprises 14 residues. Germline V CDR1 and CDR2: MNHNS, SASEGT. This CDR3 reads CASTPSGRADTQYF. DNA for the CDR3: TGTGCCAGCACCCCTAGCGGGAGGGCGGATACGCAGTATTTT.

The genes are TRBV5-4 and TRBJ2-7; tentatively, D is TRBD2 (5 bases). This CDR3 has 16 amino acids. Germline CDR1 is SGHNT and CDR2 is YYREEE (reference sequence). The V end was cut by 4 bases, the J end by 0 bases, with 17 bases between. CDR3: CASSHEGSRVSYEQYF. The CDR3 bases are TGTGCCAGCAGCCATGAGGGCAGCCGAGTCTCCTACGAGCAGTACTTC.

The rearrangement joins TRBV6-6 to TRBJ2-4; 9 positions match TRBD1. The CDR3 is 16 residues long. Germline CDR1 is MNHNY and CDR2 is SVGAGI (reference sequence). J gave up 7 bases and V 6 bases, and 13 bases lay outside the gene matches. CDR3 in DNA: TGTGCCAGCAGCCGCTTCATTACAGGGACAGGGAACATTCAGTACTTC. Its protein product is CASSRFITGTGNIQYF.

The gene calls are TRBV5-4 and TRBJ2-7, with a tentative D call TRBD1 (5 bases). Germline V gives CDR1 SGHNT, CDR2 YYREEE (reference sequence). The CDR3 sequence is 14 residues long. The V end lost 5 bases, the J end lost 0 bases, and 12 bases lay between the germline ends. The CDR3 loop is CASRRGQSSYEQYF. CDR3 DNA sequence: TGTGCCAGCAGACGCGGACAAAGCTCCTACGAGCAGTACTTC.

A word on this clone: One junction end disagrees with the germline gene, perhaps due to a read error. The chain employs TRBV18 and TRBJ1-4; D gene ambiguous. The germline V gene has CDR1 KGHSH and CDR2 LQKENI. The CDR3 has 15 residues. The CDR3 region is CASSLGRGTTEKLFF. The CDR3 bases are TGTGCCAGCTCACTCGGGAGAGGTACTACTGAAAAACTGTTTTTT.

The gene calls are TRBV6-8 and TRBJ2-6; D perhaps matches TRBD2 (6 bases). This CDR3 is built from 20 residues. Trimming took off 2 bases at V and 2 bases at J, with 22 bases between the two ends. Germline values: CDR1 MNHGY, CDR2 SAAAGT. The CDR3 is CASSYRPCPRRVTGANVLTF. DNA for the CDR3: TGTGCCAGCAGTTACCGTCCATGCCCCAGGAGGGTCACTGGGGCCAACGTCCTGACTTTC.

There are a few counts of this clone. The J gene is TRBJ2-3, the V gene TRBV28, with D perhaps matching TRBD1 (7 bases). The CDR3 runs to 16 residues. The ends were cut back, 5 bases at V and 2 bases at J, with 17 bases in the middle. Germline CDR1 reads MDHEN; CDR2 reads SYDVKM. This chain's CDR3 is CASSATGGTATDTQYF. The CDR3 bases are TGTGCCAGCAGTGCAACGGGCGGGACAGCCACAGATACGCAGTATTTT.

For the CDR3, the DNA is TGTGCCAGCAGCTTGGACACAGGAAATATCTATGGCTACACCTTC. Translating it yields CASSLDTGNIYGYTF. J is TRBJ1-2 and V is TRBV5-4; D is perhaps TRBD1 (5 bases). Trimming left V 0 bases short and J 4 bases short, with 13 bases between. This CDR3 contains 15 residues. Germline values: CDR1 SGHNT, CDR2 YYREEE (reference sequence).

This rearrangement joins TRBV19 to TRBJ2-1; a weak D match, TRBD1 (5 bases). Trimming shortened V by 0 bases and J by 3 bases, and 9 bases separated the two germline ends. The germline gives CDR1 LNHDA, CDR2 SQIVND (reference sequence). CDR3 length equals 15 residues. The CDR3 DNA follows: TGTGCCAGTAGTATAGATGGGGCCTACTACAATGAGCAGTTCTTC. Translating it yields CASSIDGAYYNEQFF.

V gene TRBV5-1 combines with J gene TRBJ2-7; D unclear. The CDR3 length is 13 residues. V gave up 0 bases and J gave up 2 bases, with 6 bases separating them. Germline V gene lookup returns CDR1 SGHRS and CDR2 YFSETQ. CDR3 sequence reads: CASSLELAYEQYF. CDR3 in DNA: TGCGCCAGCAGCTTGGAACTTGCCTACGAGCAGTACTTC.

This chain uses TRBV4-1 with TRBJ2-7; D is ambiguous. The V gene lost 1 base and the J gene lost 0 bases, with 10 bases spanning the gap. The CDR3 contains 15 residues. From germline, CDR1 is MGHRA and CDR2 YSYEKL. CDR3 sequence (DNA): TGCGCCAGCAGCCAAGTTCAGCGAGACTCCTACGAGCAGTACTTC. Residues: CASSQVQRDSYEQYF.